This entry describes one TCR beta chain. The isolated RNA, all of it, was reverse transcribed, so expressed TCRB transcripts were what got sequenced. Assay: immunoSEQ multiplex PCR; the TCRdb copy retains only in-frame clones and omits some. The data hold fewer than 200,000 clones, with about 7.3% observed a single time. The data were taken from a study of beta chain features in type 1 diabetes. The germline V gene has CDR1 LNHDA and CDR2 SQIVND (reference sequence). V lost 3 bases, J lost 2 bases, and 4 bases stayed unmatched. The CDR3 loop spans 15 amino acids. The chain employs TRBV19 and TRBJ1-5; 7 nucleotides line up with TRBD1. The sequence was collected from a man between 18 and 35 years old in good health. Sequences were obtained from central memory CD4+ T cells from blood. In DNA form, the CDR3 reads TGTGCCAGTAGTATTCGAACAGGGGGCAATCAGCCCCAGCATTTT. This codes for CASSIRTGGNQPQHF.